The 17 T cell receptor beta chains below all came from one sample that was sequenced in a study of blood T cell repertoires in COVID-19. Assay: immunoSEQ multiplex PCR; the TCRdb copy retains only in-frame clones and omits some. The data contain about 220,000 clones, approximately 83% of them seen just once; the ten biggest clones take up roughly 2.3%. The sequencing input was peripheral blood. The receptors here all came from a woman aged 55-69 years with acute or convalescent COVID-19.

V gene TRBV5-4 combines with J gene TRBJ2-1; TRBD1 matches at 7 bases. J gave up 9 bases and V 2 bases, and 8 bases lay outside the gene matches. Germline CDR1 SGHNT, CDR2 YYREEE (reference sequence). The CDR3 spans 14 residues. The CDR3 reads CASSLEGAFSEQFF. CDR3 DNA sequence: TGTGCCAGCAGCTTAGAGGGGGCCTTCTCTGAGCAGTTCTTC. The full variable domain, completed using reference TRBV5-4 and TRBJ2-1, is ETGVTQSPTHLIKTRGQQVTLRCSSQSGHNTVSWYQQALGQGPQFIFQYYREEENGRGNFPPRFSGLQFPNYSSELNVNALELDDSALYLCASSLEGAFSEQFFGPGTRLTVL.

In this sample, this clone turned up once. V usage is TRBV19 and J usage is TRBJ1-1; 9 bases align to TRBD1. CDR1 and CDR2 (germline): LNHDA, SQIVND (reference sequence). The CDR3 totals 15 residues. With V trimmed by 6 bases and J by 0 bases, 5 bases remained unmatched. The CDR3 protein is CASRVQGALNTEAFF. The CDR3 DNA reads TGTGCCAGTAGGGTACAGGGGGCCCTGAACACTGAAGCTTTCTTT.

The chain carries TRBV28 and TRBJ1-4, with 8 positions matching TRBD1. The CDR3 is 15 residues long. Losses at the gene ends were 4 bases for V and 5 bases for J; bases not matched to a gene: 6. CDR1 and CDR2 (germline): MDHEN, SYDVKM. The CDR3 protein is CASSSRDRTNEKLFF. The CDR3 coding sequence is TGTGCCAGCAGTTCCCGGGACAGGACAAATGAAAAACTGTTTTTT.

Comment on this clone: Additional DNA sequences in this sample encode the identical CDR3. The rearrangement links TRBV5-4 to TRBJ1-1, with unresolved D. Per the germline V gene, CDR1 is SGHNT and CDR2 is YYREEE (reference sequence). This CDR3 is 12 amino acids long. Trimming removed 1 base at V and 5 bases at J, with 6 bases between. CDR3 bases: TGTGCCAGCAGCTTGAGAGGGACTGAAGCTTTCTTT. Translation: CASSLRGTEAFF.

The CDR3 spells CASSFGASGGATGELFF. CDR3 nucleotide sequence: TGTGCCAGCAGCTTTGGTGCTAGCGGGGGGGCCACCGGGGAGCTGTTTTTT. V usage is TRBV5-4 and J usage is TRBJ2-2, with TRBD2 matching 12 bases. Trimming cost V 2 bases and J 4 bases; bases outside gene matches: 6. The CDR3 spans 17 residues. Germline CDR1 SGHNT, CDR2 YYREEE (reference sequence).

The CDR3 sequence is CAISGDRSSYTF. Here the CDR3 DNA reads TGTGCCATCAGTGGGGACAGGAGTAGCTACACCTTC. This chain uses TRBV10-3 with TRBJ1-2, with 8 nucleotides matching TRBD1. CDR1 and CDR2 (germline): ENHRY, SYGVKD. Trimming at V came to 4 bases and at J to 9 bases, leaving 4 bases not matched to a gene. CDR3 length equals 12 residues.

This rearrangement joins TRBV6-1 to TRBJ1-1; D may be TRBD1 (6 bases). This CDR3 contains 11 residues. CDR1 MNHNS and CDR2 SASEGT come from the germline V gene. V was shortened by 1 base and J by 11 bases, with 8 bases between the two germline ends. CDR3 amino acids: CASSEGTVAFF. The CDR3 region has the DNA TGTGCCAGCAGTGAAGGGACAGTCGCTTTCTTT.

CDR3 in amino acids: CASSLTGGLNTGELFF. The CDR3, as DNA: TGTGCCAGCAGCTTAACCGGGGGACTGAACACCGGGGAGCTGTTTTTT. The J gene is TRBJ2-2, the V gene TRBV7-3, with a possible D match to TRBD2 (6 bases). Between the trimmed V and J ends, which lost 0 bases and 1 base, there was a span of 9 bases. The germline CDR1 and CDR2 sequences are SGHTA and FQGTGA. The CDR3 is 16 amino acids.

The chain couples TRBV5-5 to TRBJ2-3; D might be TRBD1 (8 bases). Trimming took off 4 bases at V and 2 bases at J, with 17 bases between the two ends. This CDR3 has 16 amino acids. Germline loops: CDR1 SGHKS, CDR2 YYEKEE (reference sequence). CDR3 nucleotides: TGTGCCAGCAGCGAGCGGGGACAGGTAACCACAGATACGCAGTATTTT. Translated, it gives CASSERGQVTTDTQYF.

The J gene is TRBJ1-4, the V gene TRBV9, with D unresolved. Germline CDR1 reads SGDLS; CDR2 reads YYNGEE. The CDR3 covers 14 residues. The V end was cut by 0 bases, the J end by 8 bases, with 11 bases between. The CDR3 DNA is TGTGCCAGCAGCGTAGGGGAGGCCGGGGAAAAACTGTTTTTT. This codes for CASSVGEAGEKLFF.

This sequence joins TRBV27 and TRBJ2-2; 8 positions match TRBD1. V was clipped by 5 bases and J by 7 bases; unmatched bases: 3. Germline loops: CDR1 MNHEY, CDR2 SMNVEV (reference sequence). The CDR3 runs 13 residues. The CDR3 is CASSATGGGELFF. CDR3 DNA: TGTGCCAGCAGTGCTACAGGGGGCGGGGAGCTGTTTTTT.

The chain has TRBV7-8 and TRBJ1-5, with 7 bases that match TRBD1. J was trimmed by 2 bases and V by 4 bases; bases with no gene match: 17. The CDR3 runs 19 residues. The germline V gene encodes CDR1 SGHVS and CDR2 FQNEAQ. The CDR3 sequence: CASSSTLTGKPVGNQPQHF. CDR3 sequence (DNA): TGTGCCAGCAGCTCCACCTTGACAGGGAAACCCGTCGGCAATCAGCCCCAGCATTTT.

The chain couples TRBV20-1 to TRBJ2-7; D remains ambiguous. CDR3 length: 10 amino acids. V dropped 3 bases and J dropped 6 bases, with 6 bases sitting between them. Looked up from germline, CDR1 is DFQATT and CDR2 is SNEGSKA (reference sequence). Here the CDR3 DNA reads TGCAGTGCTAGGCAGATCGAGCAGTACTTC. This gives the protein CSARQIEQYF.

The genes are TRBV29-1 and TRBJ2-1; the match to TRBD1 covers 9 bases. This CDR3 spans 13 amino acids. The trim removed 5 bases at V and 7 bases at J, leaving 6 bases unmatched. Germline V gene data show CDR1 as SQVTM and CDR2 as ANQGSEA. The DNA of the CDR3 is TGCAGCGTTACCGGGACAGGGCAAAATGAGCAGTTCTTC. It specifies CSVTGTGQNEQFF.

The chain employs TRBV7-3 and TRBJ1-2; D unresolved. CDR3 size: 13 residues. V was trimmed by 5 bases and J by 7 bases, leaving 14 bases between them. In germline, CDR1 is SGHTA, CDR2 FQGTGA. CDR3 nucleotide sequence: TGTGCCAGCAGCCCATCCGGACTGGGTGGCTACACCTTC. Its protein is CASSPSGLGGYTF.

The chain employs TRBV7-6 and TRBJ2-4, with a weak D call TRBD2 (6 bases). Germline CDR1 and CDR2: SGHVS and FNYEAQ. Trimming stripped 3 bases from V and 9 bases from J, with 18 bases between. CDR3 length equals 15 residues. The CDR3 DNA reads TGTGCCAGCAGCTTGGGTGCGGGGCGGGGCAGCATTCAGTACTTC. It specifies CASSLGAGRGSIQYF.

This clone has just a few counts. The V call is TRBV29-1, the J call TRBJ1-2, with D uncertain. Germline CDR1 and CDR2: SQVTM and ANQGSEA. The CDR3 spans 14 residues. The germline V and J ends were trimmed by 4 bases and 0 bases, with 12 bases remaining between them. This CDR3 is CSVASIPANYGYTF. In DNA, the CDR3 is TGCAGCGTTGCCTCGATACCGGCTAACTATGGCTACACCTTC.